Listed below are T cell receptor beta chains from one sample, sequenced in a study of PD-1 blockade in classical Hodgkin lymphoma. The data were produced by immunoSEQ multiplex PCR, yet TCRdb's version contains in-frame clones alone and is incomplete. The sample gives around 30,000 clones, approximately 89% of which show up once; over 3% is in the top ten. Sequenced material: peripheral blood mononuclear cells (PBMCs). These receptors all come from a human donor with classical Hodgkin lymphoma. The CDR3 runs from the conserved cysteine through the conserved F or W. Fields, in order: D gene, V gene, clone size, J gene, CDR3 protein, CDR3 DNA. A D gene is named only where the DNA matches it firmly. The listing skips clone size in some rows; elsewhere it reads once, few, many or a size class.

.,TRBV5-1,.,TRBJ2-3,CASSLGGVTGDTQYF,TGCGCCAGCAGCTTGGGGGGAGTGACAGGAGATACGCAGTATTTT
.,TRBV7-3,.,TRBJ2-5,CASSLSPRKGTQYF,TGTGCCAGCAGCTTATCCCCTAGAAAAGGGACCCAGTACTTC
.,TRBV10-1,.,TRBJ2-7,CASSESGFYEQYF,TGCGCCAGCAGTGAGTCCGGGTTTTACGAGCAGTACTTC
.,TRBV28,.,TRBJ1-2,CASSLGSRLGGYTF,TGTGCCAGCAGTTTAGGCAGCCGGTTGGGTGGCTACACCTTC
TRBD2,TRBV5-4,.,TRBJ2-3,CASSRETSGISTDTQYF,TGTGCCAGCAGCCGGGAGACTAGCGGGATTAGCACAGATACGCAGTATTTT
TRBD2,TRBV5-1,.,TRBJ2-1,CASSSSLAGVNEQFF,TGCGCCAGCAGCTCGTCCCTAGCGGGAGTCAATGAGCAGTTCTTC
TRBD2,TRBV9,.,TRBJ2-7,CASSVAASGAYEQYF,TGTGCCAGCAGCGTAGCGGCTAGCGGTGCCTACGAGCAGTACTTC
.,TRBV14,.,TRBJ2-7,CASSQSTALGYEQYF,TGTGCCAGCAGCCAATCCACGGCCTTAGGGTACGAGCAGTACTTC
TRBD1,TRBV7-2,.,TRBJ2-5,CASSLRGKDRAETQYF,TGTGCCAGCAGCTTACGAGGGAAGGACAGGGCAGAGACCCAGTACTTC
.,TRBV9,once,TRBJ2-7,CASSPSNHYEQYF,TGTGCCAGCAGCCCCAGCAACCACTACGAGCAGTACTTC
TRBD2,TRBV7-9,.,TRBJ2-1,CASSPRTGGTYNEQFF,TGTGCCAGCAGCCCCCGCACGGGAGGAACCTACAATGAGCAGTTCTTC
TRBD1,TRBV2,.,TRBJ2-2,CASSLQGTPNTGELFF,TGTGCCAGCAGCCTACAGGGGACACCGAACACCGGGGAGCTGTTTTTT
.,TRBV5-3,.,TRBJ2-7,CARSARGQVGGSYEQYF,TGTGCCAGAAGCGCCCGGGGCCAGGTCGGAGGATCCTACGAGCAGTACTTC
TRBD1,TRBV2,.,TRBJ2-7,CASSRTGDEQYF,TGTGCCAGCAGCAGGACAGGCGACGAGCAGTACTTC
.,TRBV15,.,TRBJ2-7,CATSRDGGYEQYF,TGTGCCACCAGCAGAGATGGGGGTTACGAGCAGTACTTC
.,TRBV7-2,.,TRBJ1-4,CASSSQGREKLFF,TGTGCCAGCAGCTCCCAAGGGAGGGAAAAACTGTTTTTT
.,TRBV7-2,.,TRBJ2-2,CASSSRAAGELFF,TGTGCCAGCAGCTCCCGTGCGGCCGGGGAGCTGTTTTTT
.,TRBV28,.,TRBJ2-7,CAVSGAREQYF,TGTGCCGTTTCGGGGGCTCGGGAGCAGTACTTC
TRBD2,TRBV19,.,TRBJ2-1,CASKAGLAGNNEQFF,TGTGCCAGTAAAGCGGGACTAGCGGGAAACAATGAGCAGTTCTTC
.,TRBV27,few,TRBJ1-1,CASSLSPGSITTEAFF,TGTGCCAGCAGTTTGAGCCCCGGGTCGATAACCACTGAAGCTTTCTTT
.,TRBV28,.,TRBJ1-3,CASSGRTPYSGNTIYF,TGTGCCAGCAGCGGGCGGACTCCCTACTCTGGAAACACCATATATTTT
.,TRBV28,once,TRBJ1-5,CASSLNGMSQPQHF,TGTGCCAGCAGTTTAAACGGGATGAGTCAGCCCCAGCATTTT
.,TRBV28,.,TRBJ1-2,CASSLVVVRTGYTF,TGTGCCAGCAGTTTGGTGGTGGTGAGGACTGGCTACACCTTC
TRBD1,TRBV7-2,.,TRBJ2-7,CASRDRGSYEQYF,TGTGCCAGTCGGGACAGGGGTTCCTACGAGCAGTACTTC
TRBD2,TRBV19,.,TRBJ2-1,CASSIPLAGVNEQFF,TGTGCCAGTAGTATCCCTCTAGCGGGAGTTAATGAGCAGTTCTTC
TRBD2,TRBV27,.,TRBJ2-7,CASSDWGGPEQYF,TGTGCCAGCAGCGATTGGGGGGGTCCCGAGCAGTACTTC
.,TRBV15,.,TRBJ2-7,CATSDGTTYEQYF,TGTGCCACCAGCGACGGGACCACCTACGAGCAGTACTTC
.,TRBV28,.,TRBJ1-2,CASGPIDGYTF,TGTGCCAGCGGACCGATTGATGGCTACACCTTC
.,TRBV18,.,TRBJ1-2,CASSRTRTEYGYTF,TGTGCCAGCTCACGAACCCGGACGGAGTATGGCTACACCTTC
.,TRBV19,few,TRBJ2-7,CASGVRGGNEQYF,TGTGCCAGTGGAGTGAGAGGGGGAAACGAGCAGTACTTC
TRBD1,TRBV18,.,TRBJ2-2,CASSRSTGTGGPGELFF,TGTGCCAGCTCACGAAGTACCGGGACAGGGGGCCCCGGGGAGCTGTTTTTT
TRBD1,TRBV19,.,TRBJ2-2,CASRGQGGTGELFF,TGTGCCAGTAGGGGACAGGGGGGCACCGGGGAGCTGTTTTTT
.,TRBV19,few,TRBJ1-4,CASSSPWSGIEKLFF,TGTGCCAGTAGTTCCCCTTGGTCCGGCATTGAAAAACTGTTTTTT
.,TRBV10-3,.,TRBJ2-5,CARRGANQETQYF,TGTGCCCGAAGGGGTGCAAACCAAGAGACCCAGTACTTC
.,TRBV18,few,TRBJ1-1,CASSPEATRDSEAFF,TGTGCCAGCTCACCTGAGGCCACGCGGGACTCTGAAGCTTTCTTT
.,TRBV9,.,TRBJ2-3,CASSVYSTLRTDTQYF,TGTGCCAGCAGCGTATACAGCACCCTTCGCACAGATACGCAGTATTTT
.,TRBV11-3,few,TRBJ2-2,CASSTGGANTGELFF,TGTGCCAGCAGCACAGGAGGCGCGAACACCGGGGAGCTGTTTTTT
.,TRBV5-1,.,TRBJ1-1,CASSLGAGRRTEAFF,TGCGCCAGCAGCTTGGGAGCCGGACGGAGGACTGAAGCTTTCTTT
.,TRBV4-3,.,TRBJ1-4,CASSQDEVNEKLFF,TGCGCCAGCAGCCAAGACGAAGTTAATGAAAAACTGTTTTTT
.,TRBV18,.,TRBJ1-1,CASSPNDSQGAFF,TGTGCCAGCTCACCGAACGACAGCCAGGGAGCTTTCTTT
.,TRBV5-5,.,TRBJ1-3,CASSLAATGNTIYF,TGTGCCAGCAGCTTGGCGGCTACTGGAAACACCATATATTTT
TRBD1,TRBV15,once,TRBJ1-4,CATSRDFGTGGEKLFF,TGTGCCACCAGCAGAGATTTTGGGACAGGGGGCGAAAAACTGTTTTTT
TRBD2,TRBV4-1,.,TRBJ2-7,CASSRPLGAGDNEQYF,TGCGCCAGCAGCCGCCCACTTGGGGCGGGAGACAACGAGCAGTACTTC
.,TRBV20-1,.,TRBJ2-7,CSAPRFDEQYF,TGCAGTGCTCCCCGCTTTGACGAGCAGTACTTC
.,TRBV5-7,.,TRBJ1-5,CASSLATWVLGNQPQHF,TGTGCCAGCAGCTTGGCGACGTGGGTTCTTGGCAATCAGCCCCAGCATTTT
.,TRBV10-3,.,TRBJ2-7,CAISESVQAYEQYF,TGTGCCATCAGTGAGTCGGTACAGGCCTACGAGCAGTACTTC